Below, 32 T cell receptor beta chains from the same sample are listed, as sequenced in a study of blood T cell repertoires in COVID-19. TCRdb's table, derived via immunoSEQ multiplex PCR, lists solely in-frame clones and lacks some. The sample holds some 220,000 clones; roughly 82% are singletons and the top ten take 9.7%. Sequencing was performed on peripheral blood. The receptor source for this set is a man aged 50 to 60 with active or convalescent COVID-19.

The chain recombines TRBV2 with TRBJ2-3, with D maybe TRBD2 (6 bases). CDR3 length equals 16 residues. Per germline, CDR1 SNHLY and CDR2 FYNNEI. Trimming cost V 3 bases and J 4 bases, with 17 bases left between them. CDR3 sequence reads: CASSDFGGVWADTQYF. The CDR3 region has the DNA TGTGCCAGCAGTGATTTCGGGGGAGTATGGGCAGATACGCAGTATTTT. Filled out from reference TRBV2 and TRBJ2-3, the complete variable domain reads EPEVTQTPSHQVTQMGQEVILRCVPISNHLYFYWYRQILGQKVEFLVSFYNNEISEKSEIFDDQFSVERPDGSNFTLKIRSTKLEDSAMYFCASSDFGGVWADTQYFGPGTRLTVL.

The CDR3 loop reads CSVGRQGETQYF. In nucleotides, the CDR3 is TGCAGCGTTGGGAGACAGGGGGAGACCCAGTACTTC. The chain combines TRBV29-1 with TRBJ2-5; 8 nucleotides align to TRBD1. Germline V gene data show CDR1 as SQVTM and CDR2 as ANQGSEA. This CDR3 region has 12 residues. Losses at the gene ends were 4 bases for V and 5 bases for J; bases not matched to a gene: 3.

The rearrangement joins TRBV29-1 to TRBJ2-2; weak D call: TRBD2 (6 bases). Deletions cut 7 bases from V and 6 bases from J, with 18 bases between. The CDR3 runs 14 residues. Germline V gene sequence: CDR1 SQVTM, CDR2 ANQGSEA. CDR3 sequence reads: CSAPVGGSSGELFF. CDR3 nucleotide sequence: TGCAGCGCCCCGGTTGGGGGGAGCTCCGGGGAGCTGTTTTTT.

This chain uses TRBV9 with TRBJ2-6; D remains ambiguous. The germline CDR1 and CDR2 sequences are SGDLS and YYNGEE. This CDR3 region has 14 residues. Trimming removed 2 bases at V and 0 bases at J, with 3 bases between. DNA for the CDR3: TGTGCCAGCAGCGTTAACTCTGGGGCCAACGTCCTGACTTTC. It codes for CASSVNSGANVLTF.

CDR3 amino acids: CASSPAGTSGRSEQFF. The CDR3 nucleotides read TGCGCCAGCAGCCCTGCTGGGACTAGCGGGAGGAGCGAGCAGTTCTTC. The gene calls are TRBV4-1 and TRBJ2-1, with 15 bases lining up with TRBD2. Germline CDR1 reads MGHRA; CDR2 reads YSYEKL. Trimming cost V 4 bases and J 10 bases; bases outside gene matches: 8. The CDR3 loop spans 16 amino acids.

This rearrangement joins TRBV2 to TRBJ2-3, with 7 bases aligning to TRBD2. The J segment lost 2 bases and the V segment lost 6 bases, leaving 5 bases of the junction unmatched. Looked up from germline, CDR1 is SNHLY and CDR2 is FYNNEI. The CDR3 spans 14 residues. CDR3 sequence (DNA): TGTGCCAGCAGGAGCGGGGCCCTCACAGATACGCAGTATTTT. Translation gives CASRSGALTDTQYF.

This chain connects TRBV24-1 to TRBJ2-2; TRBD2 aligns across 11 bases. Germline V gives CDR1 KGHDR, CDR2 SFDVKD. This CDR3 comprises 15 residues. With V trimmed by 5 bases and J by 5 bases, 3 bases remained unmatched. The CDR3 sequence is CATSGRTSGTGELFF. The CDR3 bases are TGTGCCACCAGTGGCCGGACTAGCGGGACCGGGGAGCTGTTTTTT.

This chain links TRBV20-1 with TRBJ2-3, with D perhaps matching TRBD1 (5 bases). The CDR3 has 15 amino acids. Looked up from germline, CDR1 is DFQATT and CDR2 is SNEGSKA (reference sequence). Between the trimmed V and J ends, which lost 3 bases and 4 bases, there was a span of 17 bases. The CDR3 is CSASFQGRISDTQYF. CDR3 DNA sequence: TGCAGTGCTAGTTTTCAGGGTAGAATTTCAGATACGCAGTATTTT.

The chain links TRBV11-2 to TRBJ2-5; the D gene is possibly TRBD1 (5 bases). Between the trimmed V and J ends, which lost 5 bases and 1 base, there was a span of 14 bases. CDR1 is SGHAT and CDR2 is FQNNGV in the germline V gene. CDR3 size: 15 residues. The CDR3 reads CASSPGSDSQETQYF. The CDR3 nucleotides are TGTGCCAGCAGCCCCGGATCCGACAGCCAAGAGACCCAGTACTTC. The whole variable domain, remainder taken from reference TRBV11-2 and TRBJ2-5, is EAGVAQSPRYKIIEKRQSVAFWCNPISGHATLYWYQQILGQGPKLLIQFQNNGVVDDSQLPKDRFSAERLKGVDSTLKIQPAKLEDSAVYLCASSPGSDSQETQYFGPGTRLLVL.

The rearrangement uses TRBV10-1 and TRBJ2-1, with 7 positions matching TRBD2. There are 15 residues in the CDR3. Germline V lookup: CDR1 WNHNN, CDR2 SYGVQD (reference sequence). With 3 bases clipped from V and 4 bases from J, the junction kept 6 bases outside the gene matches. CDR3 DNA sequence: TGCGCCAGCAGTGAAGGGAGCGGGAAGTACAATGAGCAGTTCTTC. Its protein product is CASSEGSGKYNEQFF.

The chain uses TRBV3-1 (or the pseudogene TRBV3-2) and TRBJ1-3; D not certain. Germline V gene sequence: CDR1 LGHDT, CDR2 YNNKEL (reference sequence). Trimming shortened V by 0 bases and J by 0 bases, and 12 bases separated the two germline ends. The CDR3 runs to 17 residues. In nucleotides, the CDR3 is TGTGCCAGCAGCCAAGATCATGGCATCAGCTCTGGAAACACCATATATTTT. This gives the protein CASSQDHGISSGNTIYF.

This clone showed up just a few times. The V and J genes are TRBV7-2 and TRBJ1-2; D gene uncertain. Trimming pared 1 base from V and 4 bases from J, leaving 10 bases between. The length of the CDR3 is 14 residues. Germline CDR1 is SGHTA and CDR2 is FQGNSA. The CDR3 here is CASSLEAGFYGYTF. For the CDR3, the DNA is TGTGCCAGCAGCTTAGAGGCAGGCTTCTATGGCTACACCTTC.

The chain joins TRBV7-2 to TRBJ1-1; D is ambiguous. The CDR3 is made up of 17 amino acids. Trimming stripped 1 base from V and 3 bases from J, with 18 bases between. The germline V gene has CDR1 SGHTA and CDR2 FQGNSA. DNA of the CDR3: TGTGCCAGCAGCTTAGTAGGATGGGCAGAAGGTTACACTGAAGCTTTCTTT. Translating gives CASSLVGWAEGYTEAFF.

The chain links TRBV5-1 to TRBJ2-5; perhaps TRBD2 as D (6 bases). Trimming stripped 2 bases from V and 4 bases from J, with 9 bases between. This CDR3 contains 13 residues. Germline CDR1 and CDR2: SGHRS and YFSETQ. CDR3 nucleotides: TGCGCCAGCAGCTTTGAGGGAGGAGAGACCCAGTACTTC. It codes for CASSFEGGETQYF.

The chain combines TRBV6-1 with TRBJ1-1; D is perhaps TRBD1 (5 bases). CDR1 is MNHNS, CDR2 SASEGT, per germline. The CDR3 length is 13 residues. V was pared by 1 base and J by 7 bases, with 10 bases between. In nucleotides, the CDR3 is TGTGCCAGCAGTGAAGTTTCCAGGGTTGAAGCTTTCTTT. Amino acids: CASSEVSRVEAFF.

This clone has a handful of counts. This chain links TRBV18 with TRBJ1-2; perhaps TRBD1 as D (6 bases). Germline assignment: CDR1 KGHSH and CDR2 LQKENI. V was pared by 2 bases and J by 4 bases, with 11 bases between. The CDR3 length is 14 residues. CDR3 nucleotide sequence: TGTGCCAGCTCACCATCGGCAGGGGTCTATGGCTACACCTTC. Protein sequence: CASSPSAGVYGYTF.

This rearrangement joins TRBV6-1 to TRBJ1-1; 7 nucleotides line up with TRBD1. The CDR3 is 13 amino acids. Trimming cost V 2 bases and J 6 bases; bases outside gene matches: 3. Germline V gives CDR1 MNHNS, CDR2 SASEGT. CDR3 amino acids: CASSERGRAEAFF. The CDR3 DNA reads TGTGCCAGCAGTGAAAGGGGGCGGGCTGAAGCTTTCTTT.

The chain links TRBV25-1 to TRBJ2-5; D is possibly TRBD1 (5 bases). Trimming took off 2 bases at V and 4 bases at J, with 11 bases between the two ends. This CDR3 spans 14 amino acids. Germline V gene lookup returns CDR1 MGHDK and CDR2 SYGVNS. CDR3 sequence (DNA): TGTGCCAGCAGTGAACCAGGGTACGGAGAGACCCAGTACTTC. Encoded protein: CASSEPGYGETQYF.

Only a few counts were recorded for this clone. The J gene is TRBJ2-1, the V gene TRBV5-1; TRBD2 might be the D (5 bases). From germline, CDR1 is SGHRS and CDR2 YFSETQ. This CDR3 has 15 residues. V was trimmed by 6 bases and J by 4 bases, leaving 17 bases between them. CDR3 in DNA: TGCGCCAGCACATCGGGCGGGTCTACTTACAATGAGCAGTTCTTC. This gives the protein CASTSGGSTYNEQFF. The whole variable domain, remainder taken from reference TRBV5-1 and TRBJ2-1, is KAGVTQTPRYLIKTRGQQVTLSCSPISGHRSVSWYQQTPGQGLQFLFEYFSETQRNKGNFPGRFSGRQFSNSRSEMNVSTLELGDSALYLCASTSGGSTYNEQFFGPGTRLTVL.

CDR3: CASSQEPAGNTIYF. CDR3 bases: TGCGCCAGCAGCCAAGAGCCCGCGGGAAACACCATATATTTT. The chain joins TRBV4-3 to TRBJ1-3; D remains unclear. V was trimmed by 0 bases and J by 4 bases, leaving 7 bases between them. The CDR3 covers 14 residues. Per the germline V gene, CDR1 is LGHNA and CDR2 is YSLEER.

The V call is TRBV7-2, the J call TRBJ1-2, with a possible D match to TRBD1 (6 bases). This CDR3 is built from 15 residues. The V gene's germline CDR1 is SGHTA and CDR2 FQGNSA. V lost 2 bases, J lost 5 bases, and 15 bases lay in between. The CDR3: CASSLRWGQWYGYTF. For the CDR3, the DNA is TGTGCCAGCAGCTTAAGGTGGGGGCAATGGTATGGCTACACCTTC.

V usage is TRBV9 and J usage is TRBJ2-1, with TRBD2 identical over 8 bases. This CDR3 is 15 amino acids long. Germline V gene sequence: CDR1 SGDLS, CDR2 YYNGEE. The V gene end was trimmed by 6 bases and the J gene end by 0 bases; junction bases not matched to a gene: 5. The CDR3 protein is CASTRGGLSYNEQFF. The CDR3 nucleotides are TGTGCCAGCACCCGCGGGGGGCTCTCCTACAATGAGCAGTTCTTC.

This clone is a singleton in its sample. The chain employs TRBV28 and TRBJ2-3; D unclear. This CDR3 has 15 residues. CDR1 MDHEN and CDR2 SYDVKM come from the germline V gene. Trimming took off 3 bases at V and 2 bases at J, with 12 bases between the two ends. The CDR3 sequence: CASSFSSRHTDTQYF. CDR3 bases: TGTGCCAGCAGTTTCTCCAGCAGACACACAGATACGCAGTATTTT.

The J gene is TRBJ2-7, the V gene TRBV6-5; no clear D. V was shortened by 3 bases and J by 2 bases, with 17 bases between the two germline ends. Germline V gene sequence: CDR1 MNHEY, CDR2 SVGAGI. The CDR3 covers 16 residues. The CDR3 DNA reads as TGTGCCAGCAGTTATTCGATCCCCCAGGCAGCCTACGAGCAGTACTTC. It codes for CASSYSIPQAAYEQYF.

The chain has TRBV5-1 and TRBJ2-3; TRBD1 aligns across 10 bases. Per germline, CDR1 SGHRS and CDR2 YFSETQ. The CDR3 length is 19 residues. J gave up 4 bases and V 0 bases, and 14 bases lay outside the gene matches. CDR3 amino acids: CASSLAGRDRGYLSDTQYF. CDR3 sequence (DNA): TGCGCCAGCAGCTTGGCCGGCAGGGACAGGGGATACCTATCAGATACGCAGTATTTT.

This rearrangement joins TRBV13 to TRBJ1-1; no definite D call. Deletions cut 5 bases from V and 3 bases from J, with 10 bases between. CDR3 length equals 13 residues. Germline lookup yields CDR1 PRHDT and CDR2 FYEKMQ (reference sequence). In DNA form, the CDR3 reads TGTGCCAGCAGCCAAGCCGTTTACACTGAAGCTTTCTTT. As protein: CASSQAVYTEAFF. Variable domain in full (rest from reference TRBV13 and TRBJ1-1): AAGVIQSPRHLIKEKRETATLKCYPIPRHDTVYWYQQGPGQDPQFLISFYEKMQSDKGSIPDRFSAQQFSDYHSELNMSSLELGDSALYFCASSQAVYTEAFFGQGTRLTVV.

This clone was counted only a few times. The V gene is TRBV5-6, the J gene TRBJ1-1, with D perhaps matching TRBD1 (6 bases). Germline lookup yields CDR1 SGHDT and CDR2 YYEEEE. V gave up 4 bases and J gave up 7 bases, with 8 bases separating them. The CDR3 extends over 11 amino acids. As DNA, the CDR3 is TGTGCCAGCAGCATGGACAGTGAAGCTTTCTTT. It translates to CASSMDSEAFF.

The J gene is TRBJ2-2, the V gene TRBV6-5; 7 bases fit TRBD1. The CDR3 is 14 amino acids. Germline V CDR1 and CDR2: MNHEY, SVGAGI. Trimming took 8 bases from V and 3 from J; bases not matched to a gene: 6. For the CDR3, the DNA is TGTGCCAGCCAAAGGGACAGACACACCGGGGAGCTGTTTTTT. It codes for CASQRDRHTGELFF.

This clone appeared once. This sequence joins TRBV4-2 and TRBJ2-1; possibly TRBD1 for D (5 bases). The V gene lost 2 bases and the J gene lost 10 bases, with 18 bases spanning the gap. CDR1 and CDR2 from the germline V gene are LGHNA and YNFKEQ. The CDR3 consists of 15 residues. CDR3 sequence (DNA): TGTGCCAGCAGCCAAAGGGGTGGGGCCCTCGCGGAGCAGTTCTTC. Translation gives CASSQRGGALAEQFF.

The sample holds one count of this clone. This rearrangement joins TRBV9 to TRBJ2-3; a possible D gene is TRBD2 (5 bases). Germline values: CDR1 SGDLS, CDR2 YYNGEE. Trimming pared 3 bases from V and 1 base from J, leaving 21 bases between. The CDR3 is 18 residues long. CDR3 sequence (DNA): TGTGCCAGCAGCGCCAACCAAAGGACTGCGACTGGCACAGATACGCAGTATTTT. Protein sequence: CASSANQRTATGTDTQYF.

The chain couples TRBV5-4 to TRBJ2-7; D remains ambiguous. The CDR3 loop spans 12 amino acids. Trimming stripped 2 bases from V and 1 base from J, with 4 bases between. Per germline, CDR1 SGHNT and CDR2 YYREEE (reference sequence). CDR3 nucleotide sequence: TGTGCCAGCAGCTTACAGTCCTACGAGCAGTACTTC. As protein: CASSLQSYEQYF.

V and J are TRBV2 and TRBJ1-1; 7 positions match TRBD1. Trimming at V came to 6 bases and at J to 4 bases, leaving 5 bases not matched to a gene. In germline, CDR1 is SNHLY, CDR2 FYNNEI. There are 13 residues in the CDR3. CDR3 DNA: TGTGCCAGCAGACAGGGGTCGGGCACTGAAGCTTTCTTT. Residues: CASRQGSGTEAFF.